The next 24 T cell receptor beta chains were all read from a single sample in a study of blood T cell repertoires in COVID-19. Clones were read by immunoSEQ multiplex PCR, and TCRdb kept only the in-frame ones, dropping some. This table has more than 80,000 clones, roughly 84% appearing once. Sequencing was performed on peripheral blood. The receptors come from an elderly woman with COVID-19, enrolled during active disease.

The CDR3 reads CASSPTQGVNYYGYTF. DNA of the CDR3: TGTGCCAGCTCACCGACCCAGGGGGTAAATTACTATGGCTACACCTTC. The chain carries TRBV18 and TRBJ1-2, with 7 positions matching TRBD1. The CDR3 is 16 amino acids. Germline CDR1 and CDR2: KGHSH and LQKENI. The V gene end was trimmed by 3 bases and the J gene end by 3 bases; junction bases not matched to a gene: 10.

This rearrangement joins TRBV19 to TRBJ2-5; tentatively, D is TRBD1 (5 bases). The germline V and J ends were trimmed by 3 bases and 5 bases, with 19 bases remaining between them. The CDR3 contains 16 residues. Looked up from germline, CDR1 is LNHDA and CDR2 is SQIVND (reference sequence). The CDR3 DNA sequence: TGTGCCAGTAGTATCACCCAAGGGGCCCCATTGGAGACCCAGTACTTC. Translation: CASSITQGAPLETQYF.

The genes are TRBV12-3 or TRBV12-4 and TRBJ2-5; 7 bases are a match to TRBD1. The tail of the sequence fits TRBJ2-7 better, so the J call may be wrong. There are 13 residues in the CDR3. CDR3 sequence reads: CASRRTGPGEQYF. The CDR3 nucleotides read TGTGCCAGCAGGCGGACAGGTCCGGGCGAGCAGTACTTC.

CDR3 region: CASSLGVAGGPADTQYF. In DNA, the CDR3 is TGTGCCAGCAGCTTAGGGGTAGCGGGGGGGCCGGCAGATACGCAGTATTTT. The V gene is TRBV5-4, the J gene TRBJ2-3; 11 nucleotides agree with TRBD2. Germline CDR1 reads SGHNT; CDR2 reads YYREEE (reference sequence). J was trimmed by 4 bases and V by 2 bases; bases with no gene match: 9. This CDR3 is 17 amino acids long.

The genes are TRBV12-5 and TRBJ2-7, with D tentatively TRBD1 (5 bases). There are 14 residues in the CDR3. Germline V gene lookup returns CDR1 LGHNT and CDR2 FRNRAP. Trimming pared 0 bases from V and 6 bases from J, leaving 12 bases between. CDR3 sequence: CASGLVRRTSEQYF. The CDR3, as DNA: TGTGCTAGTGGTTTGGTACGACGGACAAGCGAGCAGTACTTC.

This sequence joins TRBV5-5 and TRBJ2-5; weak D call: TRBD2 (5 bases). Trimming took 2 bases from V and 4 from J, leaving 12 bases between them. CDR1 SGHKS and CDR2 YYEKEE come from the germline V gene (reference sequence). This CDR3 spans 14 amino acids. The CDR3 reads CASSFWGVGETQYF. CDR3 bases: TGTGCCAGCAGCTTCTGGGGAGTTGGAGAGACCCAGTACTTC.

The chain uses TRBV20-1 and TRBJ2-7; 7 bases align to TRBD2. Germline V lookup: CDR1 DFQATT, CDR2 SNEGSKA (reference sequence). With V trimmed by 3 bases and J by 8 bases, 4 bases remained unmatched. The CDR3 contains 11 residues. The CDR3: CSASAGVQQYF. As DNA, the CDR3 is TGCAGTGCTAGTGCGGGGGTTCAGCAGTACTTC.

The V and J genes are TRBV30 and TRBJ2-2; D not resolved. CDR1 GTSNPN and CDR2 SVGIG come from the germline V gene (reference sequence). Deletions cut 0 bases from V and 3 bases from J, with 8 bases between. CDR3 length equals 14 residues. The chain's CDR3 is CAWSVLPHTGELFF. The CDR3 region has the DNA TGTGCCTGGAGTGTACTACCTCACACCGGGGAGCTGTTTTTT.

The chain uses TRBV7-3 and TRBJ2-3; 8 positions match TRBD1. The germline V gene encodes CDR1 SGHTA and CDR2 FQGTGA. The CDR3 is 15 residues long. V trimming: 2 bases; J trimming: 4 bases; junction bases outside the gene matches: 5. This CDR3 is CASSLYQGAADTQYF. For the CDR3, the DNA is TGTGCCAGCAGCTTATACCAGGGGGCGGCAGATACGCAGTATTTT.

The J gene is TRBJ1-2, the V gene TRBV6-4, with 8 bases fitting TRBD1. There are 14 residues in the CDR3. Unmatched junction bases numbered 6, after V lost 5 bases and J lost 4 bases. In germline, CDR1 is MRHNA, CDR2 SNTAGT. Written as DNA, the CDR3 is TGTGCCAGCAGTCCGGACAGGGCGGGCTATGGCTACACCTTC. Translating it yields CASSPDRAGYGYTF.

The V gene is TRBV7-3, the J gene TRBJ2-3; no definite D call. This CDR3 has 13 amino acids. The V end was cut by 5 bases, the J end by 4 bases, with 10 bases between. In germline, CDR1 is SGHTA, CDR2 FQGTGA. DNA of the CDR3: TGTGCCAGCAGCCCTACCCGAGCAGATACGCAGTATTTT. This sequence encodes CASSPTRADTQYF.

CDR3 in DNA: TGCAGCGTTGATGGGCCCAAGCAGAGCCTGGGAGATACGCAGTATTTT. Its protein product is CSVDGPKQSLGDTQYF. The chain joins TRBV29-1 to TRBJ2-3, with D hard to call. V was cut by 3 bases and J by 5 bases, with 21 bases left in between. Germline values: CDR1 SQVTM, CDR2 ANQGSEA. CDR3 length: 16 residues.

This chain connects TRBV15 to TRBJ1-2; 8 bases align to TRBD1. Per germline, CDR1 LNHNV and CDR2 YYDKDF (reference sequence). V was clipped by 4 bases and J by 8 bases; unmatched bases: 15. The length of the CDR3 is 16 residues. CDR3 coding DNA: TGTGCCACCAGCACCAAAGGGACAGGCCAAGGTGGGGGCTACACCTTC. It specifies CATSTKGTGQGGGYTF.

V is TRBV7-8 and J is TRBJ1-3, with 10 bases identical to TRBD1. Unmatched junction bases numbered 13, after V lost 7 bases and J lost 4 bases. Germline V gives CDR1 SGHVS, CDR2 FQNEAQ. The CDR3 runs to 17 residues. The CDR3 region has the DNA TGTGCCAGCACCCTTTATCGGGACAGGGGTCGGGGAAACACCATATATTTT. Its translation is CASTLYRDRGRGNTIYF. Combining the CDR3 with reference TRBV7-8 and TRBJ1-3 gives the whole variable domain GAGVSQSPRYKVAKRGQDVALRCDPISGHVSLFWYQQALGQGPEFLTYFQNEAQLDKSGLPSDRFFAERPEGSVSTLKIQRTQQEDSAVYLCASTLYRDRGRGNTIYFGEGSWLTVV.

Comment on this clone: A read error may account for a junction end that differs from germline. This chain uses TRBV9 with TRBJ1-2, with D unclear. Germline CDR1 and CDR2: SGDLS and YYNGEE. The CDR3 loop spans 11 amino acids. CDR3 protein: CASSANHGYTF. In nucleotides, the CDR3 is TGTGCCAGCAGCGCTAACCATGGCTACACCTTC.

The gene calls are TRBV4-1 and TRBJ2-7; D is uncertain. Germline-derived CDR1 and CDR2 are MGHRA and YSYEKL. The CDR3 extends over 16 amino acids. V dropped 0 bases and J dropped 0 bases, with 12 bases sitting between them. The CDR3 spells CASSQDFAAVSYEQYF. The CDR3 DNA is TGCGCCAGCAGCCAAGATTTTGCGGCAGTCTCCTACGAGCAGTACTTC.

DNA of the CDR3: TGCGCCAGCAGCCAGCTATACGAGGGGGACGGGATGAACACTGAAGCTTTCTTT. Translation gives CASSQLYEGDGMNTEAFF. The chain joins TRBV4-3 to TRBJ1-1, with D maybe TRBD1 (6 bases). Germline loops: CDR1 LGHNA, CDR2 YSLEER. The CDR3 extends over 18 amino acids. The V end was cut by 3 bases, the J end by 0 bases, with 20 bases between.

The CDR3 region has the DNA TGTGCCAGCTCACCAGTGAGCCGGGGAAATTCACCCCTCCACTTT. This codes for CASSPVSRGNSPLHF. J is TRBJ1-6 and V is TRBV18; D is unresolved. V lost 2 bases, J lost 7 bases, and 12 bases lay in between. The CDR3 is made up of 15 amino acids. Per germline, CDR1 KGHSH and CDR2 LQKENI.

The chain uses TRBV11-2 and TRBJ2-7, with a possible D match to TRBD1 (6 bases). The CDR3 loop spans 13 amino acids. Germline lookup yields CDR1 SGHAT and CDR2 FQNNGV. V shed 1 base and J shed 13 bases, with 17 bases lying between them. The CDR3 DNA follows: TGTGCCAGCAGCTTAGTGGGGGCAGGCCAAGCTTACTTC. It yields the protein CASSLVGAGQAYF.

The chain's CDR3 is CASSPPEGTGWQADTQYF. CDR3 coding DNA: TGTGCCAGCTCACCCCCCGAGGGGACAGGGTGGCAGGCAGATACGCAGTATTTT. The chain links TRBV18 to TRBJ2-3, with 9 bases that match TRBD1. V was clipped by 3 bases and J by 4 bases; unmatched bases: 14. The CDR3 is made up of 18 amino acids. CDR1 is KGHSH and CDR2 is LQKENI in the germline V gene.

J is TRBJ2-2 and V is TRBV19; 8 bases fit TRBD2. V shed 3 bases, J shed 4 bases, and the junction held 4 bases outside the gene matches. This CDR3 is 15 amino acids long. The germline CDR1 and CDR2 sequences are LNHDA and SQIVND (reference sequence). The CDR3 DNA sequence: TGTGCCAGTAGTATTTACGGGGGGGGCACCGGGGAGCTGTTTTTT. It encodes CASSIYGGGTGELFF. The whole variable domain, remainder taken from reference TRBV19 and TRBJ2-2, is DGGITQSPKYLFRKEGQNVTLSCEQNLNHDAMYWYRQDPGQGLRLIYYSQIVNDFQKGDIAEGYSVSREKKESFPLTVTSAQKNPTAFYLCASSIYGGGTGELFFGEGSRLTVL.

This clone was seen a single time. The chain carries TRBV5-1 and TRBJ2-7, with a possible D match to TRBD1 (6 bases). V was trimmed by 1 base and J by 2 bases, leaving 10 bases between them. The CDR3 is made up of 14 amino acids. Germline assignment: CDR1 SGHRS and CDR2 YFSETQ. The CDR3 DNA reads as TGCGCCAGCAGCTTGTTCGCAGGGGCCTACGAGCAGTACTTC. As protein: CASSLFAGAYEQYF. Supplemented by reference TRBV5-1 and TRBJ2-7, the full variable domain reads KAGVTQTPRYLIKTRGQQVTLSCSPISGHRSVSWYQQTPGQGLQFLFEYFSETQRNKGNFPGRFSGRQFSNSRSEMNVSTLELGDSALYLCASSLFAGAYEQYFGPGTRLTVT.

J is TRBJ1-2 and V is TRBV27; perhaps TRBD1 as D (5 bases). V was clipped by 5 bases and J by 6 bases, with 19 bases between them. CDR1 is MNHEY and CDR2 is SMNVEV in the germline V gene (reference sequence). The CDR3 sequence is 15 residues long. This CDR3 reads CASSRVGGGGNGYTF. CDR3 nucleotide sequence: TGTGCCAGCAGTCGAGTTGGGGGGGGTGGGAATGGCTACACCTTC.

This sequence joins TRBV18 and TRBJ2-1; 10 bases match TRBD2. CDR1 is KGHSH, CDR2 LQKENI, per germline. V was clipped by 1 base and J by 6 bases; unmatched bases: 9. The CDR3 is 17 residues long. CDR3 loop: CASSPLAGGVGFNEQFF. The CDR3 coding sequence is TGTGCCAGCTCACCACTAGCGGGAGGTGTGGGCTTCAATGAGCAGTTCTTC.